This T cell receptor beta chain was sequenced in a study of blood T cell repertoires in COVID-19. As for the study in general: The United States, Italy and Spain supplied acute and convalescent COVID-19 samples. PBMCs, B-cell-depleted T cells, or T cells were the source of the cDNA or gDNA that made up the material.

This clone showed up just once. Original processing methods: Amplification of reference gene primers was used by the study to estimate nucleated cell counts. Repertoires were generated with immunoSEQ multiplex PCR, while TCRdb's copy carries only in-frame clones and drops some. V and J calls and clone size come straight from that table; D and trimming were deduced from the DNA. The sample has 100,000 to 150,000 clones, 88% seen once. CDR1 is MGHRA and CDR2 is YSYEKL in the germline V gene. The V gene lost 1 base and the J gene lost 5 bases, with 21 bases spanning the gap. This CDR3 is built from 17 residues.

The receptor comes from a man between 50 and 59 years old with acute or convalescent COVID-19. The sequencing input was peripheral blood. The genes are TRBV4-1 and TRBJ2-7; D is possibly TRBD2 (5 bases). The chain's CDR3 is CASSQGRTRVVENEQYF. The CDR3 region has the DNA TGCGCCAGCAGCCAAGGGAGGACGAGGGTTGTCGAAAACGAGCAGTACTTC.